This is a list of T cell receptor beta chains from one sample in a study of cytomegalovirus exposure and HLA in healthy donors. Sequencing used immunoSEQ multiplex PCR; TCRdb keeps in-frame clones, though not all of them. The sample consists of 190,000 or so clones, approximately 85% of them appearing once. The sample was PBMCs. These receptors came from a girl aged 10 to 17 in good health and CMV-seropositive. Both conserved end residues are part of each CDR3. Each record gives: V gene, J gene, clone size, D gene, CDR3 protein, CDR3 DNA. A D gene is named only where the DNA matches it firmly. Where a row states a size, it is once, few, many or the class of an expanded clone; other rows omit it.

V gene: TRBV19
J gene: TRBJ1-4
clone size: few
D gene: .
CDR3 protein: CASSWDPGANEKLFF
CDR3 DNA: TGTGCCAGTAGTTGGGACCCGGGGGCTAATGAAAAACTGTTTTTT

V gene: TRBV5-1
J gene: TRBJ2-6
clone size: .
D gene: .
CDR3 protein: CASRLSSGANVLTF
CDR3 DNA: TGCGCCAGCAGGCTCAGCTCTGGGGCCAACGTCCTGACTTTC

V gene: TRBV2
J gene: TRBJ2-5
clone size: .
D gene: TRBD1
CDR3 protein: CASRRTGPQETQYF
CDR3 DNA: TGTGCCAGCAGGAGGACAGGTCCCCAAGAGACCCAGTACTTC

V gene: TRBV5-1
J gene: TRBJ1-1
clone size: .
D gene: TRBD1
CDR3 protein: CASSQFRDRGVNTEAFF
CDR3 DNA: TGCGCCAGCAGCCAGTTCCGGGACAGGGGGGTGAACACTGAAGCTTTCTTT

V gene: TRBV5-6
J gene: TRBJ2-1
clone size: .
D gene: TRBD2
CDR3 protein: CASSRTSGGPSSYNEQFF
CDR3 DNA: TGTGCCAGCAGCCGGACTAGCGGGGGACCAAGCTCCTACAATGAGCAGTTCTTC

V gene: TRBV20-1
J gene: TRBJ1-1
clone size: .
D gene: .
CDR3 protein: CSASSGIEAFF
CDR3 DNA: TGCAGTGCTAGTTCGGGGATCGAAGCTTTCTTT

V gene: TRBV5-6
J gene: TRBJ2-3
clone size: .
D gene: .
CDR3 protein: CASSYLVFGRGTDTQYF
CDR3 DNA: TGTGCCAGCAGCTACCTTGTTTTTGGACGGGGGACAGATACGCAGTATTTT

V gene: TRBV5-1
J gene: TRBJ1-1
clone size: once
D gene: .
CDR3 protein: CASSQGPGPEAFF
CDR3 DNA: TGCGCCAGCAGCCAGGGGCCCGGCCCAGAAGCTTTCTTT

V gene: TRBV15
J gene: TRBJ2-7
clone size: .
D gene: TRBD1
CDR3 protein: CATSGVTGAGEQYF
CDR3 DNA: TGTGCCACCAGCGGGGTGACAGGGGCAGGCGAGCAGTACTTC

V gene: TRBV19
J gene: TRBJ2-3
clone size: .
D gene: TRBD2
CDR3 protein: CASSIGTRGTDTQYF
CDR3 DNA: TGTGCCAGTAGTATCGGGACTAGGGGCACAGATACGCAGTATTTT

V gene: TRBV18
J gene: TRBJ1-2
clone size: .
D gene: TRBD1
CDR3 protein: CASSLPWDRGRPSYGYTF
CDR3 DNA: TGTGCCAGCTCACTGCCCTGGGACAGGGGGCGACCTTCGTATGGCTACACCTTC

V gene: TRBV11-3
J gene: TRBJ1-2
clone size: .
D gene: TRBD1
CDR3 protein: CASSSTGTGDNYGYTF
CDR3 DNA: TGTGCCAGCAGCTCGACCGGGACAGGGGATAACTATGGCTACACCTTC

V gene: TRBV5-4
J gene: TRBJ2-2
clone size: .
D gene: .
CDR3 protein: CASSLEAGTGELFF
CDR3 DNA: TGTGCCAGCAGCTTGGAGGCAGGCACCGGGGAGCTGTTTTTT

V gene: TRBV6-5
J gene: TRBJ2-7
clone size: .
D gene: TRBD1
CDR3 protein: CASRGGQGVPYEQYF
CDR3 DNA: TGTGCCAGCAGGGGCGGTCAGGGGGTCCCGTACGAGCAGTACTTC

V gene: TRBV4-1
J gene: TRBJ2-3
clone size: .
D gene: .
CDR3 protein: CASSPQGGDISFAAQYF
CDR3 DNA: TGCGCCAGCAGCCCCCAGGGTGGGGACATCTCGTTTGCGGCGCAGTATTTT

V gene: TRBV27
J gene: TRBJ1-5
clone size: .
D gene: .
CDR3 protein: CASSFTPLQGGDQPQHF
CDR3 DNA: TGTGCCAGCAGTTTCACTCCGCTTCAGGGAGGGGATCAGCCCCAGCATTTT

V gene: TRBV6-5
J gene: TRBJ1-2
clone size: few
D gene: .
CDR3 protein: CASSYGSLGGYTF
CDR3 DNA: TGTGCCAGCAGTTACGGGAGTCTTGGTGGCTACACCTTC

V gene: TRBV29-1
J gene: TRBJ1-4
clone size: .
D gene: .
CDR3 protein: CSVDAGGSTNEKLFF
CDR3 DNA: TGCAGCGTGGACGCGGGGGGCTCAACTAATGAAAAACTGTTTTTT

V gene: TRBV6-6
J gene: TRBJ1-4
clone size: .
D gene: TRBD1
CDR3 protein: CASSRGQNEKLFF
CDR3 DNA: TGTGCCAGCAGCAGGGGGCAAAATGAAAAACTGTTTTTT

V gene: TRBV25-1
J gene: TRBJ2-2
clone size: few
D gene: .
CDR3 protein: CASGGARELFF
CDR3 DNA: TGTGCCAGCGGTGGGGCACGGGAGCTGTTTTTT

V gene: TRBV7-9
J gene: TRBJ2-3
clone size: .
D gene: TRBD1
CDR3 protein: CASSLPGGTDTQYF
CDR3 DNA: TGTGCCAGCAGCTTACCAGGGGGAACAGATACGCAGTATTTT

V gene: TRBV10-3
J gene: TRBJ2-7
clone size: .
D gene: .
CDR3 protein: CAISEDSNRYEQYF
CDR3 DNA: TGTGCCATCAGTGAGGACTCCAACAGGTACGAGCAGTACTTC

V gene: TRBV9
J gene: TRBJ2-7
clone size: few
D gene: TRBD2
CDR3 protein: CASSGSGGSYEQYF
CDR3 DNA: TGTGCCAGCAGCGGTAGCGGGGGCTCCTACGAGCAGTACTTC

V gene: TRBV6-6
J gene: TRBJ1-1
clone size: .
D gene: TRBD1
CDR3 protein: CASSYSKGQATEAFF
CDR3 DNA: TGTGCCAGCAGTTACTCGAAAGGACAGGCCACTGAAGCTTTCTTT

V gene: TRBV27
J gene: TRBJ2-2
clone size: .
D gene: .
CDR3 protein: CASSFSVGGELFF
CDR3 DNA: TGTGCCAGCAGTTTTAGCGTAGGCGGGGAGCTGTTTTTT

V gene: TRBV5-1
J gene: TRBJ1-1
clone size: .
D gene: TRBD1
CDR3 protein: CASSLWDSQGDTEAFF
CDR3 DNA: TGCGCCAGCAGCTTGTGGGACAGCCAAGGAGACACTGAAGCTTTCTTT

V gene: TRBV7-9
J gene: TRBJ1-2
clone size: .
D gene: TRBD1
CDR3 protein: CASSHQEGRGKAVNYGYTF
CDR3 DNA: TGTGCCAGCAGCCACCAGGAGGGCAGGGGGAAAGCAGTCAACTATGGCTACACCTTC

V gene: TRBV20-1
J gene: TRBJ2-7
clone size: .
D gene: .
CDR3 protein: CSAFETYEQYF
CDR3 DNA: TGCAGTGCCTTCGAGACCTACGAGCAGTACTTC

V gene: TRBV6-1
J gene: TRBJ2-7
clone size: .
D gene: .
CDR3 protein: CASRNTGIEQYF
CDR3 DNA: TGTGCCAGCAGGAATACAGGCATCGAGCAGTACTTC

V gene: TRBV10-3
J gene: TRBJ1-5
clone size: .
D gene: .
CDR3 protein: CAISDREPQPQHF
CDR3 DNA: TGTGCCATCAGTGACAGGGAACCTCAGCCCCAGCATTTT

V gene: TRBV6-1
J gene: TRBJ2-7
clone size: .
D gene: TRBD2
CDR3 protein: CASSARTSGAYEQYF
CDR3 DNA: TGTGCCAGCAGTGCCCGGACTAGTGGAGCCTACGAGCAGTACTTC

V gene: TRBV7-2
J gene: TRBJ2-7
clone size: .
D gene: .
CDR3 protein: CASSLRPGDEQYF
CDR3 DNA: TGTGCCAGCAGCTTACGCCCCGGGGACGAGCAGTACTTC

V gene: TRBV5-8
J gene: TRBJ1-1
clone size: .
D gene: TRBD1
CDR3 protein: CASSGDDRGVKAFF
CDR3 DNA: TGTGCCAGCAGCGGGGACGACAGGGGGGTGAAGGCTTTCTTT

V gene: TRBV6-5
J gene: TRBJ1-6
clone size: .
D gene: TRBD1
CDR3 protein: CASSRGQGWNSPLHF
CDR3 DNA: TGTGCCAGCAGCCGAGGACAGGGTTGGAATTCACCCCTCCACTTT

V gene: TRBV6-4
J gene: TRBJ1-6
clone size: .
D gene: .
CDR3 protein: CASSELSGNNSPLHF
CDR3 DNA: TGTGCCAGCAGTGAGTTATCAGGGAATAATTCACCCCTCCACTTT

V gene: TRBV6-5
J gene: TRBJ2-7
clone size: .
D gene: .
CDR3 protein: CASSLSGGSYEQYF
CDR3 DNA: TGTGCCAGCAGCCTATCTGGTGGCTCCTACGAGCAGTACTTC

V gene: TRBV11-3
J gene: TRBJ1-1
clone size: .
D gene: .
CDR3 protein: CASSVTRMNTEAFF
CDR3 DNA: TGTGCCAGCAGCGTTACACGTATGAACACTGAAGCTTTCTTT

V gene: TRBV7-4
J gene: TRBJ2-5
clone size: few
D gene: .
CDR3 protein: CASSLRSEEETQYF
CDR3 DNA: TGTGCCAGCAGCTTGCGGTCGGAGGAAGAGACCCAGTACTTC

V gene: TRBV5-1
J gene: TRBJ2-3
clone size: .
D gene: TRBD2
CDR3 protein: CASRLAGGPGTDTQYF
CDR3 DNA: TGCGCCAGCAGACTAGCGGGGGGGCCGGGCACAGATACGCAGTATTTT

V gene: TRBV7-8
J gene: TRBJ1-5
clone size: .
D gene: .
CDR3 protein: CASSLEVQGWDQPQHF
CDR3 DNA: TGTGCCAGCAGCTTAGAGGTACAGGGATGGGATCAGCCCCAGCATTTT

V gene: TRBV7-6
J gene: TRBJ2-2
clone size: few
D gene: .
CDR3 protein: CASSLIAANTGELFF
CDR3 DNA: TGTGCCAGCAGCTTAATAGCGGCGAACACCGGGGAGCTGTTTTTT

V gene: TRBV7-8
J gene: TRBJ1-3
clone size: few
D gene: .
CDR3 protein: CASSGGEGSGNTIYF
CDR3 DNA: TGTGCCAGCAGCGGAGGGGAGGGATCCGGAAACACCATATATTTT

V gene: TRBV11-2
J gene: TRBJ1-4
clone size: once
D gene: .
CDR3 protein: CASSPTWTATNEKLFF
CDR3 DNA: TGTGCCAGCAGCCCTACTTGGACAGCAACTAATGAAAAACTGTTTTTT

V gene: TRBV19
J gene: TRBJ2-2
clone size: .
D gene: TRBD1
CDR3 protein: CASSPQGPPNTGELFF
CDR3 DNA: TGTGCCAGTAGCCCACAGGGGCCCCCGAACACCGGGGAGCTGTTTTTT

V gene: TRBV15
J gene: TRBJ1-5
clone size: .
D gene: TRBD1
CDR3 protein: CATSGQGSRQPQHF
CDR3 DNA: TGTGCCACCAGCGGACAGGGATCAAGACAGCCCCAGCATTTT

V gene: TRBV30
J gene: TRBJ2-4
clone size: .
D gene: TRBD1
CDR3 protein: CAWSGAGGSIQYF
CDR3 DNA: TGTGCCTGGAGTGGGGCAGGGGGTAGCATTCAGTACTTC

V gene: TRBV5-8
J gene: TRBJ1-1
clone size: .
D gene: .
CDR3 protein: CASSLEKQGNTEAFF
CDR3 DNA: TGTGCCAGCAGCTTGGAGAAACAGGGTAACACTGAAGCTTTCTTT